The next 17 T cell receptor beta chains were all read from a single sample in a study of cytomegalovirus exposure and HLA in healthy donors. The PCR contained 60 Vbeta and 13 Jbeta primers. The repertoire was sequenced with immunoSEQ multiplex PCR; TCRdb's copy has only in-frame clones and lacks some. Altogether 150,000 to 200,000 clones are present, 79% being singletons, with the ten largest covering roughly 1.9%. The sequencing input was PBMCs. These receptors all come from a man aged 35 to 55 in good health and CMV-seronegative.

The CDR3: CASSQGDTGGDEQYF. For the CDR3, the DNA is TGTGCCAGCAGCCAGGGAGACACAGGGGGCGACGAGCAGTACTTC. The rearrangement joins TRBV16 to TRBJ2-7, with TRBD1 identical over 9 bases. The J segment lost 5 bases and the V segment lost 3 bases, leaving 8 bases of the junction unmatched. There are 15 residues in the CDR3. Germline values: CDR1 KGHSY, CDR2 FQNENV.

CDR3 sequence: CASSWGQGAGYEQYF. The CDR3 coding sequence is TGTGCCAGCAGCTGGGGACAGGGGGCTGGATACGAGCAGTACTTC. This sequence joins TRBV11-1 and TRBJ2-7; 12 nucleotides agree with TRBD1. Germline assignment: CDR1 SGHAT and CDR2 FQDESV (reference sequence). The CDR3 has 15 residues. Trimming cost V 4 bases and J 4 bases; bases outside gene matches: 5.

The CDR3 here is CASSLGGMDTEAFF. The CDR3 bases are TGTGCCAGCAGCTTAGGAGGGATGGACACTGAAGCTTTCTTT. This sequence joins TRBV11-2 and TRBJ1-1; D gene uncertain. The germline V gene has CDR1 SGHAT and CDR2 FQNNGV. CDR3 length equals 14 residues. With 1 base removed from V and 3 bases from J, the gap between germline ends came to 9 bases.

In this sample, this clone turned up a few times. V and J are TRBV6-5 and TRBJ1-4, with 8 bases that match TRBD1. The ends lost 6 bases at V and 6 bases at J; junction bases unmatched: 3. This CDR3 region has 13 residues. Per the germline V gene, CDR1 is MNHEY and CDR2 is SVGAGI. The CDR3 loop is CASSLDRDEKLFF. DNA for the CDR3: TGTGCCAGCAGCTTGGACAGGGATGAAAAACTGTTTTTT.

The chain has TRBV5-4 and TRBJ2-1; D uncertain. Per the germline V gene, CDR1 is SGHNT and CDR2 is YYREEE (reference sequence). The V and J ends lost 4 bases and 0 bases respectively, with 8 bases between them. This CDR3 spans 14 amino acids. This CDR3 is CASSLVNSYNEQFF. In DNA form, the CDR3 reads TGTGCCAGCAGCCTTGTTAACTCCTACAATGAGCAGTTCTTC.

The chain combines TRBV14 with TRBJ2-7; 12 positions match TRBD2. Trimming took 0 bases from V and 2 from J; bases not matched to a gene: 5. The CDR3 runs 17 residues. Germline CDR1 and CDR2: SGHDN and FVKESK. CDR3: CASSQEFGLAGPYEQYF. In DNA, the CDR3 is TGTGCCAGCAGCCAAGAATTTGGACTAGCGGGACCCTACGAGCAGTACTTC.

A few counts support this clone. This chain uses TRBV6-4 with TRBJ2-1; 7 nucleotides agree with TRBD2. Germline V gene sequence: CDR1 MRHNA, CDR2 SNTAGT. Trimming removed 2 bases from V and 1 base from J; junction bases left unmatched: 5. The CDR3 is 16 residues long. The CDR3 DNA reads as TGTGCCAGCAGTGACGTGTCTAGCGGATCCTACAATGAGCAGTTCTTC. Translating gives CASSDVSSGSYNEQFF.

The chain recombines TRBV18 with TRBJ2-5; TRBD1 is a possible D gene (5 bases). Trimming left V 2 bases short and J 1 base short, with 14 bases between. CDR1 and CDR2 from the germline V gene are KGHSH and LQKENI. The CDR3 extends over 16 amino acids. The CDR3 nucleotides read TGTGCCAGCTCACCAGGGCAGGGCCAAAGCCAAGAGACCCAGTACTTC. It specifies CASSPGQGQSQETQYF.

The V gene is TRBV2, the J gene TRBJ1-5; D possibly corresponds to TRBD1 (5 bases). The CDR3 is 17 amino acids. With 2 bases removed from V and 1 base from J, the gap between germline ends came to 15 bases. Germline V gives CDR1 SNHLY, CDR2 FYNNEI. Here the CDR3 DNA reads TGTGCCAGCAGTGAACTAGTTAGCAGGGTCAGCAATCAGCCCCAGCATTTT. Protein sequence: CASSELVSRVSNQPQHF.

The chain is built from TRBV19 and TRBJ2-7, with TRBD1 matching over 9 bases. There are 20 residues in the CDR3. V shed 3 bases and J 3 bases; nucleotides not matched to a gene: 21. Germline V gene data show CDR1 as LNHDA and CDR2 as SQIVND (reference sequence). The CDR3 loop is CASSMEWGQGHPQRNYEQYF. The CDR3 DNA sequence: TGTGCCAGTAGTATGGAGTGGGGACAGGGCCACCCACAGAGAAACTACGAGCAGTACTTC.

The chain uses TRBV5-1 and TRBJ2-2, with a possible D match to TRBD1 (6 bases). Trimming stripped 0 bases from V and 4 bases from J, with 10 bases between. The CDR3 extends over 15 amino acids. The germline CDR1 and CDR2 sequences are SGHRS and YFSETQ. The CDR3 here is CASSLGPGVTGELFF. The CDR3 bases are TGCGCCAGCAGCTTGGGACCAGGGGTCACCGGGGAGCTGTTTTTT.

This chain connects TRBV9 to TRBJ2-1; the D gene is possibly TRBD2 (5 bases). This CDR3 is built from 15 residues. V was cut by 1 base and J by 8 bases, with 16 bases left in between. Germline V gene lookup returns CDR1 SGDLS and CDR2 YYNGEE. The DNA of the CDR3 is TGTGCCAGCAGCGTAACGACGTCGAGGGAACATGAGCAGTTCTTC. Amino acid sequence: CASSVTTSREHEQFF.

The CDR3 DNA is TGTGCCAGCAGCCAACTTACCTCAGGGGACGGAGGTCTCTACGAGCAGTACTTC. This gives the protein CASSQLTSGDGGLYEQYF. The J gene is TRBJ2-5, the V gene TRBV14, with D perhaps TRBD1 (6 bases). The end of the DNA fits TRBJ2-7 better, so the J call may be wrong. The germline V gene encodes CDR1 SGHDN and CDR2 FVKESK. This CDR3 has 18 residues.

The chain carries TRBV4-1 and TRBJ1-1; D might be TRBD1 (5 bases). The CDR3 extends over 17 amino acids. Trimming took off 2 bases at V and 14 bases at J, with 30 bases between the two ends. Germline lookup yields CDR1 MGHRA and CDR2 YSYEKL. In nucleotides, the CDR3 is TGCGCCAGCAGCCAAATCGGGCGTATCGAGGGGAGGATTGAATTATTCTTT. Its protein product is CASSQIGRIEGRIELFF.

This clone came up a few times. The rearrangement uses TRBV5-1 and TRBJ2-3, with 12 bases identical to TRBD2. This CDR3 is 18 amino acids long. J lost 5 bases, V lost 4 bases, and 14 bases had no gene match. Germline assignment: CDR1 SGHRS and CDR2 YFSETQ. The CDR3 coding sequence is TGCGCCAGCAGCACCGAGGGGCCTAGCGGGAGGGTTGTAGATACGCAGTATTTT. Protein sequence: CASSTEGPSGRVVDTQYF.

The rearrangement links TRBV11-2 to TRBJ2-7, with 8 bases lining up with TRBD1. Germline values: CDR1 SGHAT, CDR2 FQNNGV. CDR3 length: 15 residues. Germline trimming cut 1 base from V and 2 bases from J; bases unmatched to any gene: 4. CDR3 bases: TGTGCCAGCAGCTTAGGCTGGACAGGGACCTACGAGCAGTACTTC. It is translated as CASSLGWTGTYEQYF.

This clone has just a few counts. CDR3 nucleotides: TGTGCCAGCAGTTTACTAGCAGGCACCGGGGAGCTGTTTTTT. Translation: CASSLLAGTGELFF. The V call is TRBV28, the J call TRBJ2-2, with TRBD2 as a possible D gene (5 bases). In germline, CDR1 is MDHEN, CDR2 SYDVKM. Deletions cut 2 bases from V and 4 bases from J, with 8 bases between. The CDR3 extends over 14 amino acids.